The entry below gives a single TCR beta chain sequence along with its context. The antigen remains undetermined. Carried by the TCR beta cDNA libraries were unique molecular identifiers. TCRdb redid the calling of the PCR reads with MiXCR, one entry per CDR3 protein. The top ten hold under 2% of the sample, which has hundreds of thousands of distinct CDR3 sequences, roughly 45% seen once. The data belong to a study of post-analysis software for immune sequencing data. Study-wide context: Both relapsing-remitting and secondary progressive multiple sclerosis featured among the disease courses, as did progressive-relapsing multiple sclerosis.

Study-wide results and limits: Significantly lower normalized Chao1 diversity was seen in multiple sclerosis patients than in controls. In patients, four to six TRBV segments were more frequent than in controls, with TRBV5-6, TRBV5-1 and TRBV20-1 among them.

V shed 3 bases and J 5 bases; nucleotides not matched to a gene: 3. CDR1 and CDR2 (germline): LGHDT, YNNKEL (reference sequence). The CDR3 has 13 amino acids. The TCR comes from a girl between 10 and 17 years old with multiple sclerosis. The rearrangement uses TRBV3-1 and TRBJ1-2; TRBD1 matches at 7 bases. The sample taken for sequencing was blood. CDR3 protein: CASSQTGQYGYTF. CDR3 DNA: TGTGCCAGCAGCCAGACAGGGCAATATGGCTACACCTTC.